A single sample gave rise to the 30 T cell receptor beta chains below, sequenced in a study of T-cell reconstitution after alpha-beta-depleted transplantation in children. Unique molecular identifiers were used in preparing the TCRbeta library. Each CDR3 protein is one row after TCRdb ran MiXCR on the PCR reads. Of 250,000 to 400,000 distinct CDR3 sequences in the sample, about a quarter were seen once. The sample in question was PBMCs, mostly from graft donor cells, obtained 180 days after TCRalphabeta/CD19-depleted stem cell transplant. These TCRs come from a male patient under 18 who had a stem cell transplant for acute lymphoblastic leukemia, so the T cells may come from the graft donor.

V usage is TRBV9 and J usage is TRBJ1-5; the D is unclear. Germline CDR1 SGDLS, CDR2 YYNGEE. The CDR3 runs to 15 residues. V was pared by 0 bases and J by 2 bases, with 9 bases between. CDR3 region: CASSVGGTGNQPQHF. The CDR3 DNA reads as TGTGCCAGCAGCGTAGGCGGAACGGGCAATCAGCCCCAGCATTTT.

The chain links TRBV7-3 to TRBJ1-2; D uncertain. Trimming took off 2 bases at V and 2 bases at J, with 6 bases between the two ends. Germline lookup yields CDR1 SGHTA and CDR2 FQGTGA. The CDR3 contains 13 residues. CDR3 in amino acids: CASSLFGNYGYTF. The CDR3 bases are TGTGCCAGCAGCTTATTCGGGAACTATGGCTACACCTTC.

V usage is TRBV12-3 or TRBV12-4 and J usage is TRBJ2-4, with 8 bases lining up with TRBD2. Trimming cost V 8 bases and J 0 bases; bases outside gene matches: 3. The CDR3 contains 14 residues. The CDR3 loop is CASRRGGAKNIQYF. The DNA of the CDR3 is TGTGCCAGCCGTCGGGGGGGAGCCAAAAACATTCAGTACTTC.

This clonotype was seen more than once but under ten times. The V gene is TRBV7-9, the J gene TRBJ2-7; a possible D gene is TRBD2 (6 bases). This CDR3 contains 14 residues. V lost 1 base, J lost 2 bases, and 9 bases lay in between. The germline V gene has CDR1 SEHNR and CDR2 FQNEAQ (reference sequence). The CDR3 DNA follows: TGTGCCAGCAGCTTAGAAGGCGGGACCTACGAGCAGTACTTC. Its protein product is CASSLEGGTYEQYF. Combining the CDR3 with reference TRBV7-9 and TRBJ2-7 gives the whole variable domain DTGVSQNPRHKITKRGQNVTFRCDPISEHNRLYWYRQTLGQGPEFLTYFQNEAQLEKSRLLSDRFSAERPKGSFSTLEIQRTEQGDSAMYLCASSLEGGTYEQYFGPGTRLTVT.

This clonotype was detected ten times or more. The rearrangement uses TRBV9 and TRBJ2-1, with D perhaps matching TRBD1 or TRBD2 (6 bases each). V lost 7 bases and J 2 bases, leaving 19 bases between the germline ends. The CDR3 length is 16 residues. Germline lookup yields CDR1 SGDLS and CDR2 YYNGEE. The chain's CDR3 is CASSRGGIFPYNEQFF. In DNA form, the CDR3 reads TGTGCCAGCTCCAGGGGCGGGATCTTTCCCTACAATGAGCAGTTCTTC.

In its sample, this clonotype was seen many times. The V and J genes are TRBV12-3 or TRBV12-4 and TRBJ2-6; D not certain. The CDR3 consists of 15 residues. V dropped 3 bases and J dropped 0 bases, with 6 bases sitting between them. CDR3 in amino acids: CASSFWLSGANVLTF. CDR3 bases: TGTGCCAGCAGTTTCTGGCTCTCTGGGGCCAACGTCCTGACTTTC.

This clonotype was recorded only once. One end of the junction fails to match germline, which may point to a read error. The chain carries TRBV5-1 and TRBJ1-2, with D maybe TRBD1 (5 bases). This CDR3 is built from 14 residues. From germline, CDR1 is SGHRS and CDR2 YFSETQ. The CDR3 sequence is CASRLRDGSYGYTF. CDR3 sequence (DNA): TGCGCCAGCCGCTTGAGGGACGGATCATATGGCTACACCTTC.

V and J are TRBV4-2 and TRBJ1-1; D is uncertain. CDR1 and CDR2 (germline): LGHNA, YNFKEQ. V lost 0 bases and J 1 base, leaving 9 bases between the germline ends. The CDR3 runs 15 residues. The CDR3 is CASSQDTGRNTEAFF. CDR3 in DNA: TGTGCCAGCAGCCAAGATACGGGGAGGAACACTGAAGCTTTCTTT.

This chain uses TRBV20-1 with TRBJ2-7, with D uncertain. The CDR3 consists of 11 residues. The V gene's germline CDR1 is DFQATT and CDR2 SNEGSKA (reference sequence). The germline V and J ends were trimmed by 6 bases and 5 bases, with 11 bases remaining between them. The chain's CDR3 is CSAPWAHEQYF. In DNA form, the CDR3 reads TGCAGTGCCCCGTGGGCCCACGAGCAGTACTTC.

The chain employs TRBV7-9 and TRBJ2-7, with 7 bases matching TRBD1. There are 15 residues in the CDR3. Germline values: CDR1 SEHNR, CDR2 FQNEAQ (reference sequence). The trim removed 5 bases at V and 6 bases at J, leaving 13 bases unmatched. In DNA form, the CDR3 reads TGTGCCAGCAGCCCTCCGACAGGGCGAATGCGCGAGCAGTACTTC. Its protein product is CASSPPTGRMREQYF.

The chain couples TRBV6-5 to TRBJ2-7, with TRBD2 identical over 8 bases. This CDR3 spans 13 amino acids. Per the germline V gene, CDR1 is MNHEY and CDR2 is SVGAGI. V lost 4 bases to trimming and J lost 3 bases; unmatched junction nucleotides: 2. DNA for the CDR3: TGTGCCAGCAGTTGGAGCGGGAGCTACGAGCAGTACTTC. Amino acid sequence: CASSWSGSYEQYF.

This chain connects TRBV6-5 to TRBJ1-5, with a weak D call TRBD1 (6 bases). Trimming took off 0 bases at V and 1 base at J, with 13 bases between the two ends. The CDR3 consists of 17 residues. Germline V gene lookup returns CDR1 MNHEY and CDR2 SVGAGI. The CDR3 sequence is CASSYSRGGESNQPQHF. CDR3 nucleotides: TGTGCCAGCAGTTACTCGAGAGGGGGTGAGAGCAATCAGCCCCAGCATTTT.

This clonotype showed up just once. The chain uses TRBV4-2 and TRBJ1-2, with TRBD1 matching 7 bases. Trimming took 2 bases from V and 0 from J; bases not matched to a gene: 3. The CDR3 spans 15 residues. Germline-derived CDR1 and CDR2 are LGHNA and YNFKEQ. The DNA of the CDR3 is TGTGCCAGCAGCCAACCCGGGACAGCTAACTATGGCTACACCTTC. Translating it yields CASSQPGTANYGYTF.

The gene calls are TRBV7-9 and TRBJ1-4; D might be TRBD1 (5 bases). The CDR3 loop spans 14 amino acids. The V gene lost 4 bases and the J gene lost 7 bases, with 13 bases spanning the gap. Germline V gene lookup returns CDR1 SEHNR and CDR2 FQNEAQ (reference sequence). The CDR3, as DNA: TGTGCCAGCAGCTCAGGGTGGACGGGTGAAAAACTGTTTTTT. Its protein product is CASSSGWTGEKLFF.

V is TRBV10-3 and J is TRBJ2-5; D perhaps matches TRBD1 (6 bases). The germline V and J ends were trimmed by 0 bases and 3 bases, with 11 bases remaining between them. This CDR3 is 15 amino acids long. Looked up from germline, CDR1 is ENHRY and CDR2 is SYGVKD. CDR3: CAISESLPGEETQYF. The DNA for the CDR3 is TGTGCCATCAGTGAGTCCCTCCCAGGGGAAGAGACCCAGTACTTC.

The V gene is TRBV11-2, the J gene TRBJ1-4; no definite D call. Trimming took 0 bases from V and 7 from J, leaving 12 bases between them. CDR1 is SGHAT and CDR2 is FQNNGV in the germline V gene. CDR3 size: 15 residues. The CDR3: CASSLEVRASEKLFF. In DNA, the CDR3 is TGTGCCAGCAGCTTAGAGGTGCGGGCTTCTGAAAAACTGTTTTTT.

This clonotype was detected only a few times. This chain connects TRBV7-3 to TRBJ1-2; TRBD1 aligns across 8 bases. V was clipped by 4 bases and J by 7 bases; unmatched bases: 8. This CDR3 is built from 14 residues. The germline gives CDR1 SGHTA, CDR2 FQGTGA. CDR3 nucleotide sequence: TGTGCCAGCAGCTCGGACAGGGATTTGTCTGGCTACACCTTC. It codes for CASSSDRDLSGYTF.

This clonotype was seen a few times. This chain joins TRBV4-1 and TRBJ2-7; weak D call: TRBD2 (5 bases). CDR1 and CDR2 (germline): MGHRA, YSYEKL. The ends were cut back, 0 bases at V and 3 bases at J, with 15 bases in the middle. The CDR3 consists of 16 residues. CDR3 DNA: TGCGCCAGCAGCCAAGATGATACTAGTCGTTACTACGAGCAGTACTTC. Amino acid sequence: CASSQDDTSRYYEQYF.

This clonotype was seen only a few times. The chain carries TRBV5-6 and TRBJ2-1; a weak D match, TRBD2 (6 bases). From germline, CDR1 is SGHDT and CDR2 YYEEEE. Trimming took 3 bases from V and 7 from J, leaving 17 bases between them. CDR3 length: 15 amino acids. In DNA, the CDR3 is TGTGCCAGCAGCTCCCTCGACGGACTAAGGAATGAGCAGTTCTTC. It codes for CASSSLDGLRNEQFF.

This chain links TRBV20-1 with TRBJ2-7; the match to TRBD2 covers 15 bases. Germline CDR1 is DFQATT and CDR2 is SNEGSKA (reference sequence). There are 17 residues in the CDR3. J lost 4 bases, V lost 6 bases, and 13 bases had no gene match. The CDR3 sequence is CSALRTSGRGNRYEQYF. The CDR3 bases are TGCAGTGCCCTGAGGACTAGCGGGAGGGGAAACAGGTACGAGCAGTACTTC.

This clonotype was found a few times. The chain carries TRBV20-1 and TRBJ1-5; 7 bases line up with TRBD1. After removal of 6 bases from V and 1 base from J, the junction contained 0 bases not matched to a gene. CDR3 size: 12 residues. Looked up from germline, CDR1 is DFQATT and CDR2 is SNEGSKA (reference sequence). The CDR3 nucleotides read TGCAGTGCCAGGGGGAGCAATCAGCCCCAGCATTTT. This codes for CSARGSNQPQHF.

The chain joins TRBV4-1 to TRBJ1-5, with D tentatively TRBD1 (5 bases). Germline loops: CDR1 MGHRA, CDR2 YSYEKL. V was pared by 3 bases and J by 2 bases, with 11 bases between. This CDR3 is built from 15 residues. In DNA form, the CDR3 reads TGCGCCAGCAGCCATCCAGGGTTGGGCAATCAGCCCCAGCATTTT. Amino acid sequence: CASSHPGLGNQPQHF.

This rearrangement joins TRBV5-1 to TRBJ2-1; 8 bases fit TRBD1. CDR1 is SGHRS, CDR2 YFSETQ, per germline. CDR3 length: 14 residues. With V trimmed by 7 bases and J by 5 bases, 8 bases remained unmatched. Here the CDR3 reads CASSGTGTHNEQFF. CDR3 nucleotide sequence: TGCGCCAGCTCCGGGACAGGTACCCACAATGAGCAGTTCTTC.

This chain links TRBV7-9 with TRBJ2-7; 12 bases line up with TRBD2. From germline, CDR1 is SEHNR and CDR2 FQNEAQ (reference sequence). V trimming: 3 bases; J trimming: 2 bases; junction bases outside the gene matches: 5. The CDR3 is 16 residues long. The CDR3 DNA reads TGTGCCAGCAGCTTGGAATGGACTAGCGGGGCCTACGAGCAGTACTTC. Translated, it gives CASSLEWTSGAYEQYF.

This clonotype appeared once. This rearrangement joins TRBV7-3 to TRBJ2-3; TRBD2 might be the D (5 bases). The CDR3 totals 15 residues. Looked up from germline, CDR1 is SGHTA and CDR2 is FQGTGA. V shed 5 bases and J shed 4 bases, with 16 bases lying between them. Here the CDR3 DNA reads TGTGCCAGCAGCCCCCTCGCCGGGAAAGCAGATACGCAGTATTTT. This encodes CASSPLAGKADTQYF.

The chain joins TRBV2 to TRBJ2-1; D is perhaps TRBD2 (5 bases). V was pared by 6 bases and J by 0 bases, with 18 bases between. Germline CDR1 reads SNHLY; CDR2 reads FYNNEI. The CDR3 spans 17 residues. This CDR3 reads CASSFLSGSRSYNEQFF. DNA for the CDR3: TGTGCCAGCAGCTTCCTTTCGGGATCCCGCTCCTACAATGAGCAGTTCTTC.

The chain recombines TRBV11-2 with TRBJ2-7, with 7 bases aligning to TRBD2. Germline values: CDR1 SGHAT, CDR2 FQNNGV. The trim removed 10 bases at V and 7 bases at J, leaving 7 bases unmatched. This CDR3 region has 11 residues. This chain's CDR3 is CATISAGEQYF. For the CDR3, the DNA is TGTGCCACCATCTCAGCGGGGGAGCAGTACTTC.

This clonotype was seen only a few times. CDR3 sequence: CASSSMGQINNEQFF. CDR3 sequence (DNA): TGCGCCAGCAGCTCAATGGGACAGATTAACAATGAGCAGTTCTTC. This chain connects TRBV5-1 to TRBJ2-1; 7 bases align to TRBD1. V lost 3 bases, J lost 5 bases, and 8 bases stayed unmatched. This CDR3 has 15 residues. Germline CDR1 is SGHRS and CDR2 is YFSETQ.

This clonotype came up a few times. CDR3 sequence: CATSDRGIKESDEQYF. Here the CDR3 DNA reads TGTGCCACCAGTGATAGGGGGATAAAGGAAAGCGACGAGCAGTACTTC. The chain couples TRBV24-1 to TRBJ2-7, with D perhaps TRBD1 (6 bases). Germline V gene data show CDR1 as KGHDR and CDR2 as SFDVKD. V lost 3 bases, J lost 5 bases, and 19 bases lay in between. The CDR3 is 16 residues long.

This chain uses TRBV9 with TRBJ1-2; TRBD1 agrees at 9 bases. The germline V gene has CDR1 SGDLS and CDR2 YYNGEE. V was pared by 2 bases and J by 7 bases, with 6 bases of the junction left unmatched. The CDR3 is 14 residues long. This CDR3 reads CASSVRDRAFGYTF. The CDR3 region has the DNA TGTGCCAGCAGCGTCCGGGACAGGGCCTTTGGCTACACCTTC.